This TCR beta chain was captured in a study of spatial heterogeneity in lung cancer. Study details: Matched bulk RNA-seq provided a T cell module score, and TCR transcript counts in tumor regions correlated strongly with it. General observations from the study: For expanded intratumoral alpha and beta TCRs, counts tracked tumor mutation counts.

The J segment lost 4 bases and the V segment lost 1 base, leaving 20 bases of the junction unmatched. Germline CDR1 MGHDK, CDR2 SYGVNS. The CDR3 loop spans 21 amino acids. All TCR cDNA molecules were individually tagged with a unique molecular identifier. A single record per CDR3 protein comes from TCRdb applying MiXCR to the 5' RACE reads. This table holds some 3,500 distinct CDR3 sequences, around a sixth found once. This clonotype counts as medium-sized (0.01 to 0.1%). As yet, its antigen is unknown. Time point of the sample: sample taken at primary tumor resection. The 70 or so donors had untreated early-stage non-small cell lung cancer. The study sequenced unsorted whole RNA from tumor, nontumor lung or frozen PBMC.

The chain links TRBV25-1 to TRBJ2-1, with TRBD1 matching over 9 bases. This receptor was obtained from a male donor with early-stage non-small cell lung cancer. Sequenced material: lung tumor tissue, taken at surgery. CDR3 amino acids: CASSELGGWKPTGTGYNEQFF. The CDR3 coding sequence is TGTGCCAGCAGTGAATTAGGGGGGTGGAAGCCAACCGGGACAGGGTACAATGAGCAGTTCTTC.